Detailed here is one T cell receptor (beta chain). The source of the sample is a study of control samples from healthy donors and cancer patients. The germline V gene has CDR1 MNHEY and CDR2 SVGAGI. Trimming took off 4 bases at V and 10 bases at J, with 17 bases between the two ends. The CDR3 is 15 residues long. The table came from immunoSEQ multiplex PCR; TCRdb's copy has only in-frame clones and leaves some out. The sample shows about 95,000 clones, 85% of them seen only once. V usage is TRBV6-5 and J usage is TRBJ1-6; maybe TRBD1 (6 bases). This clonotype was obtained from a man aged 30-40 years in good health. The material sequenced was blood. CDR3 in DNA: TGTGCCAGCAGTTCGGGGGCGCTTAGGCCATCACCCCTCCACTTT. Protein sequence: CASSSGALRPSPLHF.